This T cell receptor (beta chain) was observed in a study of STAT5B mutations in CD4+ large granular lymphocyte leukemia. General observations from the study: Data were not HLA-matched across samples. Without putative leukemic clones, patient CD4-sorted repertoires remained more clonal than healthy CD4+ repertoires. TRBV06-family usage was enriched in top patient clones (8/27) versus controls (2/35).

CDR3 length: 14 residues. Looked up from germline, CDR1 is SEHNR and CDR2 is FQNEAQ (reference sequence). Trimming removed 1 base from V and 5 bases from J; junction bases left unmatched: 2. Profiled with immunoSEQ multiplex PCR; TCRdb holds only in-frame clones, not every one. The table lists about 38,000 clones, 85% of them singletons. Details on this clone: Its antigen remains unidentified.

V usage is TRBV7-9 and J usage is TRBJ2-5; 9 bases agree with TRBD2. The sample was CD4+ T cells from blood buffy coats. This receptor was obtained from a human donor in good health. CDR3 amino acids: CASSLGAGGETQYF. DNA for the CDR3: TGTGCCAGCAGCTTAGGTGCGGGAGGGGAGACCCAGTACTTC.